These 15 T cell receptor beta chains were sequenced from one sample in a study of T cell clonality in common variable immunodeficiency. General study results and limits: Reportedly, TCR beta sequences from common variable immunodeficiency showed fewer deletions and N-nucleotide insertions.

Their antigens are not known. Profiled with immunoSEQ multiplex PCR; TCRdb holds only in-frame clones, not every one. The data show 15,000 to 25,000 clones, with none appearing a single time. Sequencing was done on a sample of peripheral blood mononuclear cells. The receptors were gathered from a human donor with common variable immunodeficiency.

This clone qualifies as medium-sized. Read sequence stops 3 residues before the CDR3 end, and the germline J gene provides the missing end. The chain combines TRBV24-1 with TRBJ2-1, with TRBD2 identical over 9 bases. The J segment lost 2 bases and the V segment lost 4 bases, leaving 5 bases of the junction unmatched. This CDR3 comprises 16 residues. CDR1 is KGHDR and CDR2 is SFDVKD in the germline V gene. The CDR3 bases that were read are TGTGCCACCAGTGAACGGGCGGGAGGGCCCTACAATGAG. Encoded protein: CATSERAGGPYNE. The complete CDR3 reads CATSERAGGPYNEQFF.

This clone was seen repeatedly, ten times or more. Coverage ceases 3 residues before the CDR3 finishes, and the germline J gene fills in the end. V is TRBV20-1 and J is TRBJ1-1, with D perhaps matching TRBD1 (5 bases). Germline V gene sequence: CDR1 DFQATT, CDR2 SNEGSKA (reference sequence). V lost 1 base, J lost 1 base, and 7 bases lay in between. The CDR3 is made up of 13 amino acids. The CDR3 is CSARVRGNTEAFF. The sequenced part of the CDR3 DNA is TGCAGTGCTAGAGTTAGGGGGAACACTGAA.

This clone was picked up many times. The read ends 3 residues early relative to the CDR3; the germline J gene fills the gap. This sequence joins TRBV5-1 and TRBJ1-6; D is uncertain. Per the germline V gene, CDR1 is SGHRS and CDR2 is YFSETQ. The V and J ends lost 0 bases and 0 bases respectively, with 10 bases between them. This CDR3 region has 17 residues. CDR3 loop: CASSLERQGSYNSPLHF. CDR3 bases read: TGCGCCAGCAGCTTGGAAAGACAAGGCTCCTATAATTCACCC.

This clone counts as medium-sized. The read comes to an end 3 residues before the CDR3 does, leaving the germline J gene to fill in the end. This chain uses TRBV20-1 with TRBJ2-3; unclear D gene. The V end was cut by 6 bases, the J end by 1 base, with 14 bases between. The CDR3 is 14 residues long. Germline V CDR1 and CDR2: DFQATT, SNEGSKA (reference sequence). CDR3 in amino acids: CSAPLILGTDTQYF. CDR3 bases read: TGCAGTGCCCCCCTAATTTTGGGCACAGATACG.

Details on this clone: With the read ending 3 residues before the CDR3 end, the germline J gene is used to fill in that end. The chain couples TRBV18 to TRBJ1-1, with D perhaps TRBD1 (6 bases). The CDR3 spans 14 residues. V was pared by 5 bases and J by 1 base, with 11 bases between. Germline loops: CDR1 KGHSH, CDR2 LQKENI. The CDR3 protein is CASSTRQENTEAFF. The covered CDR3 bases are TGTGCCAGCTCAACGCGACAGGAGAACACTGAA.

This clone has only a few counts. The CDR3 end falls 3 residues outside the read, so it is completed with the germline J gene. The rearrangement uses TRBV7-2 and TRBJ1-5; D uncertain. The CDR3 extends over 14 amino acids. The V and J ends lost 4 bases and 5 bases respectively, with 12 bases between them. Germline V gives CDR1 SGHTA, CDR2 FQGNSA. The CDR3 is CASSSRHGHQPQHF. Incomplete CDR3 DNA: TGTGCCAGCAGCTCAAGACACGGCCATCAGCCC.

This clone has just a few counts. The read stops 3 residues short of the end of the CDR3; the missing end is completed from the germline J gene. The gene calls are TRBV18 and TRBJ2-1; 10 nucleotides match TRBD2. The CDR3 consists of 16 residues. V was clipped by 4 bases and J by 3 bases; unmatched bases: 6. Germline CDR1 is KGHSH and CDR2 is LQKENI. The CDR3 bases that were read are TGTGCCAGCTCACGGGGAGCGGGAGGGAACTACAATGAG. It codes for CASSRGAGGNYNE. The whole CDR3 protein is CASSRGAGGNYNEQFF.

As for this clone: The sequence runs out 3 residues before the end of the CDR3; the remainder is reconstructed from the germline J gene. This same CDR3 is encoded by further DNA sequences in the sample. The chain recombines TRBV7-6 with TRBJ2-7, with 8 positions matching TRBD1. This CDR3 region has 15 residues. Per the germline V gene, CDR1 is SGHVS and CDR2 is FNYEAQ. V trimming: 5 bases; J trimming: 0 bases; junction bases outside the gene matches: 6. The CDR3 bases that were read are TGTGCCAGCAGCCCTCGGACAGGGTCCTCCTACGAG. Translation: CASSPRTGSSYE. The whole CDR3 sequence is CASSPRTGSSYEQYF. Looking up the rest from reference TRBV7-6 and TRBJ2-7 gives the full variable domain: GAGVSQSPRYKVTKRGQDVALRCDPISGHVSLYWYRQALGQGPEFLTYFNYEAQQDKSGLPNDRFSAERPEGSISTLTIQRTEQRDSAMYRCASSPRTGSSYEQYFGPGTRLTVT.

As regards this clone: The sequence runs out 3 residues before the end of the CDR3; the remainder is reconstructed from the germline J gene. This chain joins TRBV7-2 and TRBJ1-3, with TRBD1 as a possible D gene (6 bases). The V end lost 0 bases, the J end lost 6 bases, and 9 bases lay between the germline ends. This CDR3 region has 14 residues. The germline V gene encodes CDR1 SGHTA and CDR2 FQGNSA. CDR3 DNA (partial): TGTGCCAGCAGCTTAGCCGGGACAATAAACACC. Translating gives CASSLAGTINT. The whole CDR3 region reads CASSLAGTINTIYF. Together with reference TRBV7-2 and TRBJ1-3, the CDR3 gives the full variable domain: GAGVSQSPSNKVTEKGKDVELRCDPISGHTALYWYRQSLGQGLEFLIYFQGNSAPDKSGLPSDRFSAERTGGSVSTLTIQRTQQEDSAVYLCASSLAGTINTIYFGEGSWLTVV.

This clone was counted a few times. The read ends 3 residues early relative to the CDR3; the germline J gene fills the gap. The chain has TRBV6-2 or TRBV6-3 and TRBJ1-3; D remains unclear. The CDR3 runs 14 residues. Between the trimmed V and J ends, which lost 4 bases and 2 bases, there was a span of 9 bases. From germline, CDR1 is MNHEY and CDR2 SVGEGT. Partial CDR3 DNA: TGTGCCAGCAGTTTCTCGACAACTGGAAACACC. Amino acids: CASSFSTTGNT. The entire CDR3 is CASSFSTTGNTIYF.

This clone was picked up a small number of times. Partial CDR3 DNA: TGCAGTGCCCAGACGCGGGGGTCATACTACGAG. Protein: CSAQTRGSYYE. Given in full, the CDR3 is CSAQTRGSYYEQYF. This chain joins TRBV20-1 and TRBJ2-7, with 7 bases that match TRBD2. The sequenced fragment ends 3 residues before the CDR3 boundary, so the rest is inferred from the germline J gene. The junction had 11 bases not matched to a gene; V was cut back by 6 bases and J by 3 bases. Germline lookup yields CDR1 DFQATT and CDR2 SNEGSKA (reference sequence). This CDR3 has 14 amino acids.

To note about this clone: The CDR3 extends 3 residues past the end of the read, so its final part is completed from the germline J gene. This rearrangement joins TRBV18 to TRBJ2-7, with TRBD2 matching 13 bases. The V and J ends lost 1 base and 4 bases, in that order; junction bases with no gene match: 4. The CDR3 is 16 residues long. From germline, CDR1 is KGHSH and CDR2 LQKENI. Incomplete CDR3 DNA: TGTGCCAGCTCACCACGGACTAGCGGGGGCCTATACGAG. Translated, it gives CASSPRTSGGLYE. The whole CDR3 region reads CASSPRTSGGLYEQYF. Full variable domain (remainder filled in from reference TRBV18 and TRBJ2-7): NAGVMQNPRHLVRRRGQEARLRCSPMKGHSHVYWYRQLPEEGLKFMVYLQKENIIDESGMPKERFSAEFPKEGPSILRIQQVVRGDSAAYFCASSPRTSGGLYEQYFGPGTRLTVT.

To note about this clone: Coverage ceases 3 residues before the CDR3 finishes, and the germline J gene fills in the end. This chain links TRBV7-9 with TRBJ2-1; 11 bases are shared with TRBD2. Germline V CDR1 and CDR2: SEHNR, FQNEAQ (reference sequence). The V segment lost 5 bases and the J segment 8 bases; nucleotides outside the gene matches: 8. CDR3 length equals 15 residues. The CDR3: CASSQIAGGIDEQFF. The part of the CDR3 DNA that was read is TGTGCCAGCAGCCAAATAGCGGGAGGGATTGATGAG.

This clone was counted only a few times. The read ends 3 residues early relative to the CDR3; the germline J gene fills the gap. The V and J genes are TRBV7-2 and TRBJ2-2; TRBD2 might be the D (6 bases). The ends were cut back, 3 bases at V and 7 bases at J, with 12 bases in the middle. The CDR3 length is 14 residues. Per germline, CDR1 SGHTA and CDR2 FQGNSA. The DNA read from the CDR3 is TGTGCCAGCAGCTTGGGGGGTTGGGGCGGGGAG. It translates to CASSLGGWGGE. The CDR3 as a whole reads CASSLGGWGGELFF.

This clone was observed a few times. The read finishes 3 residues shy of the CDR3 end, and the germline J gene is used to complete it. This chain joins TRBV7-2 and TRBJ2-1; D gene uncertain. The CDR3 covers 11 residues. Trimming took off 6 bases at V and 5 bases at J, with 5 bases between the two ends. Germline V gene lookup returns CDR1 SGHTA and CDR2 FQGNSA. Incomplete CDR3 DNA: TGTGCCAGCAGGCGAAACAATGAG. Its protein is CASRRNNE. The whole CDR3 sequence is CASRRNNEQFF.